This entry describes one TCR beta chain. V lost 4 bases, J lost 3 bases, and 9 bases stayed unmatched. The CDR3 contains 15 residues. Germline V gene data show CDR1 as SGDLS and CDR2 as YYNGEE. This sample was included in a study of blood T cell repertoires in COVID-19. Generated by immunoSEQ multiplex PCR, the TCRdb table keeps only in-frame clones and is missing some. This sample has around 100,000 clones, with roughly nine tenths found just once. Input material: peripheral blood. This TCR came from a woman of 80 years or more in a cohort sampled during active COVID-19. The J gene is TRBJ1-1, the V gene TRBV9, with 7 bases identical to TRBD1. The CDR3 DNA follows: TGTGCCAGCAGCACCCGACAGGGCCCGTACACTGAAGCTTTCTTT. Encoded protein: CASSTRQGPYTEAFF.